The 6 T cell receptor gamma chains presented below share a single source sample, sequenced in a study of γδ T cells in repeated Plasmodium falciparum infection listed by TCRdb under 2021. Libraries were built with multiplex PCR. The sequencer listed for this sample is Illumina MiSeq. TCRdb processed the public reads again with the CATT caller, after which rows with matching DNA were combined. The sample profile shows 25,000 to 35,000 gamma-chain clones; more than 1.4% of them were found once. Roughly a fifth of the sample goes to the ten largest clones. For bulk TCR repertoire analysis, Vgamma9/Vdelta2+ and Vdelta2-negative gammadelta T cell populations were isolated by flow sorting from peripheral blood mononuclear cells. The source material was gamma-delta T cells from blood. The receptor set was obtained from a pool of human donors (malaria-infected and uninfected, not separated).

This clone appeared many times. The chain has TRGV9 and TRGJ1 or TRGJ2. From germline, CDR1 is GITISATS and CDR2 ISYDGTV (reference sequence). Germline trimming cut 2 bases from V and 2 bases from J; bases unmatched to any gene: 3. This CDR3 spans 13 amino acids. The CDR3 DNA reads TGTGCCTTGTGGGAGGGAGATTATTATAAGAAACTCTTT. Protein: CALWEGDYYKKLF.

This clone was counted many times. The protein given by TCRdb reflects a much larger clone and differs at residue 17 from this DNA's translation, likely from a read error; the protein shown is the DNA's translation. The V gene is TRGV9, but the J gene lacks a call. Germline assignment: CDR1 GITISATS and CDR2 ISYDGTV (reference sequence). The length of the CDR3 is 19 residues. The CDR3 spells CALWEVHLVRELGKKIEVF. The DNA for the CDR3 is TGTGCCTTGTGGGAGGTGCATTTGGTGAGGGAGTTGGGCAAAAAAATCGAGGTATTT.

This clone showed up just a few times. The protein held in TCRdb is that of a much larger clone and does not match this DNA's translation at residue 11, likely because of a read error; the protein shown is translated from the DNA. A V gene of TRGV2 was called, but no J gene was assigned. The length of the CDR3 is 13 residues. Per germline, CDR1 EGSNGY and CDR2 YDSYNSKV. This CDR3 reads CATWDGPVGKRLF. The CDR3 DNA follows: TGTGCCACCTGGGACGGGCCCGTTGGGAAGAGACTCTTT.

This clone was found a few times. The protein held in TCRdb is that of a much larger clone and does not match this DNA's translation at residue 14, likely because of a read error; the protein shown is translated from the DNA. This rearrangement joins TRGV9 to TRGJP. TCRdb is silent on the J gene; assignment here came from matching the DNA to germline. The CDR3 sequence is 17 residues long. Germline CDR1 reads GITISATS; CDR2 reads ISYDGTV (reference sequence). The CDR3 DNA reads TGTGCCTTGTGGGAGCTACCAGGGGAGTTGGGCAAAAAAGTCAAGGTATTT. Protein: CALWELPGELGKKVKVF.

This clone was counted a few times. The amino acid sequence in TCRdb belongs to a much larger clone and departs from this DNA's translation at residue 9, likely a sequencing read error; the sequence shown is translated from the DNA. V is TRGV9 and J is TRGJP1. The CDR3 length is 18 residues. Germline CDR1 and CDR2: GITISATS and ISYDGTV (reference sequence). The V gene end was trimmed by 2 bases and the J gene end by 3 bases; junction bases not matched to a gene: 15. The CDR3 here is CALWEAGFSGSTGWFKIF. CDR3 bases: TGTGCCTTGTGGGAGGCCGGATTCTCTGGATCCACTGGTTGGTTCAAGATATTT.

As to this clone: TCRdb's protein for this DNA is that of a much larger clone and differs from the translation at residue 4, likely a read error; the protein shown is the DNA translation. The chain combines TRGV9 with TRGJ1 or TRGJ2. Germline CDR1 and CDR2: GITISATS and ISYDGTV (reference sequence). The CDR3 loop spans 11 amino acids. The CDR3: CALREANKKLF. The CDR3 bases are TGTGCCTTGCGGGAGGCCAATAAGAAACTCTTT.